The next 32 T cell receptor beta chains were all read from a single sample in a study of lymphopenia after photon versus proton radiotherapy. Sequencing was performed with immunoSEQ multiplex PCR; in TCRdb, only in-frame clones are kept and a portion is missing. The sample includes about 64,000 clones, roughly 87% of them seen just once. Sample: peripheral blood, taken from a patient treated with proton-based radiotherapy. Receptor source: a man aged 80 or over with esophageal cancer.

The V and J genes are TRBV5-8 and TRBJ2-5, with TRBD1 identical over 8 bases. V lost 2 bases, J lost 5 bases, and 5 bases stayed unmatched. Germline V gene sequence: CDR1 SGHTS, CDR2 YDEGEE. The CDR3 sequence is 14 residues long. CDR3 residues: CASSLQGVWETQYF. CDR3 nucleotide sequence: TGTGCCAGCAGCTTACAGGGGGTGTGGGAGACCCAGTACTTC.

The rearrangement joins TRBV10-2 to TRBJ2-7, with unresolved D. The CDR3 runs 15 residues. Germline V CDR1 and CDR2: WSHSY, SAAADI. Trimming removed 6 bases from V and 0 bases from J, with 15 bases in between. In DNA, the CDR3 is TGCGCCAGCAGACCCGACACTCACGTCTCCTACGAGCAGTACTTC. Its protein is CASRPDTHVSYEQYF.

The chain employs TRBV6-5 and TRBJ2-2, with a possible D match to TRBD2 (6 bases). Trimming left V 9 bases short and J 9 bases short, with 17 bases between. The CDR3 sequence is 13 residues long. Germline V CDR1 and CDR2: MNHEY, SVGAGI. The CDR3 sequence is CASAGTSTRELFF. The CDR3 nucleotides read TGTGCCAGTGCCGGGACTTCTACCCGGGAGCTGTTTTTT.

This chain joins TRBV5-1 and TRBJ2-7, with D possibly matching TRBD1 (6 bases). The V gene's germline CDR1 is SGHRS and CDR2 YFSETQ. There are 16 residues in the CDR3. V dropped 4 bases and J dropped 5 bases, with 22 bases sitting between them. CDR3 sequence reads: CASSATTTGLFDEQYF. In DNA form, the CDR3 reads TGCGCCAGCAGCGCGACAACAACAGGGTTGTTCGACGAGCAGTACTTC.

This clone has only one observation. The rearrangement links TRBV6-1 to TRBJ2-1, with D perhaps TRBD1 or TRBD2 (6 bases each). The V gene's germline CDR1 is MNHNS and CDR2 SASEGT. This CDR3 contains 15 residues. V was clipped by 10 bases and J by 9 bases, with 25 bases between them. The CDR3 DNA follows: TGTGCCACCGCTAGGGCCCCGGGGGCTTGGGGTGAGCAGTTCTTC. It codes for CATARAPGAWGEQFF.

This chain joins TRBV11-2 and TRBJ2-5, with 7 bases lining up with TRBD2. Trimming took 3 bases from V and 5 from J; bases not matched to a gene: 3. CDR1 is SGHAT, CDR2 FQNNGV, per germline. This CDR3 has 13 residues. This CDR3 is CASSLVGGETQYF. DNA of the CDR3: TGTGCCAGCAGCTTGGTGGGAGGGGAGACCCAGTACTTC. Supplemented by reference TRBV11-2 and TRBJ2-5, the full variable domain reads EAGVAQSPRYKIIEKRQSVAFWCNPISGHATLYWYQQILGQGPKLLIQFQNNGVVDDSQLPKDRFSAERLKGVDSTLKIQPAKLEDSAVYLCASSLVGGETQYFGPGTRLLVL.

The chain carries TRBV5-5 and TRBJ1-2; D gene ambiguous. Trimming cost V 2 bases and J 8 bases, with 10 bases left between them. The CDR3 is 12 amino acids. Per the germline V gene, CDR1 is SGHKS and CDR2 is YYEKEE (reference sequence). CDR3: CASSFGELGYTF. CDR3 nucleotides: TGTGCCAGCAGCTTCGGGGAGTTGGGCTACACCTTC.

This chain links TRBV2 with TRBJ2-5; 9 nucleotides align to TRBD1. The CDR3 is made up of 18 amino acids. Germline trimming cut 7 bases from V and 5 bases from J; bases unmatched to any gene: 20. Germline CDR1 SNHLY, CDR2 FYNNEI. This CDR3 reads CASKTRTGDSLRGETQYF. For the CDR3, the DNA is TGTGCCAGCAAAACCCGGACAGGGGACTCCCTCCGGGGGGAGACCCAGTACTTC.

The chain links TRBV7-8 to TRBJ2-3; weak D call: TRBD1 (6 bases). This CDR3 is built from 15 residues. V lost 6 bases and J 7 bases, leaving 20 bases between the germline ends. Germline values: CDR1 SGHVS, CDR2 FQNEAQ. The CDR3 nucleotides read TGTGCCAGCAGAAAAAGCACAGCAGGGGATAATACGCAGTATTTT. Protein: CASRKSTAGDNTQYF.

The chain couples TRBV4-3 to TRBJ2-2, with D perhaps TRBD1 (5 bases). This CDR3 has 14 residues. Germline lookup yields CDR1 LGHNA and CDR2 YSLEER. V was pared by 7 bases and J by 5 bases, with 14 bases between. This CDR3 is CASTLTQGTGELFF. The CDR3 bases are TGCGCCAGCACCCTTACCCAGGGAACCGGGGAGCTGTTTTTT.

J is TRBJ2-7 and V is TRBV21-1; TRBD2 is the table's D call and was not checked against the DNA. TRBV21-1 is a known pseudogene. The CDR3 extends over 17 amino acids. This CDR3 is CASSKHACGTRFHEQYF. The CDR3 DNA sequence: TGTGCCAGCAGCAAACACGCCTGCGGGACTAGGTTCCACGAGCAGTACTTC.

The chain couples TRBV5-1 to TRBJ1-1; possible D gene TRBD1, 6 bases. Trimming left V 4 bases short and J 1 base short, with 14 bases between. CDR1 and CDR2 from the germline V gene are SGHRS and YFSETQ. This CDR3 is built from 15 residues. CDR3 nucleotides: TGCGCCAGCAGCAACCCACAGGGATCGAACACTGAAGCTTTCTTT. Translated, it gives CASSNPQGSNTEAFF.

The gene calls are TRBV7-2 and TRBJ2-7; a possible D gene is TRBD2 (6 bases). The V and J ends lost 5 bases and 0 bases respectively, with 17 bases between them. The germline V gene encodes CDR1 SGHTA and CDR2 FQGNSA. CDR3 length: 16 amino acids. The CDR3 here is CASSVVGGASSYEQYF. As DNA, the CDR3 is TGTGCCAGCAGCGTCGTCGGGGGTGCAAGCTCCTACGAGCAGTACTTC.

The rearrangement joins TRBV6-5 to TRBJ1-2; possibly TRBD1 for D (6 bases). The CDR3 spans 12 residues. The germline V gene has CDR1 MNHEY and CDR2 SVGAGI. The V end lost 5 bases, the J end lost 4 bases, and 8 bases lay between the germline ends. The CDR3 here is CASSDRSYGYTF. CDR3 bases: TGTGCCAGCAGTGACAGGTCCTATGGCTACACCTTC.

This chain joins TRBV2 and TRBJ1-2; 12 nucleotides line up with TRBD1. J lost 7 bases, V lost 5 bases, and 5 bases had no gene match. The CDR3 extends over 14 amino acids. CDR1 and CDR2 from the germline V gene are SNHLY and FYNNEI. CDR3 protein: CASSYGTGGLGYTF. CDR3 DNA: TGTGCCAGCAGTTATGGGACAGGGGGCCTTGGCTACACCTTC.

This clone is categorized as medium-sized. The rearrangement uses TRBV7-2 and TRBJ1-3; weak D call: TRBD1 (5 bases). V dropped 0 bases and J dropped 0 bases, with 9 bases sitting between them. This CDR3 has 16 amino acids. The germline gives CDR1 SGHTA, CDR2 FQGNSA. Here the CDR3 reads CASSLAGAGSGNTIYF. The CDR3 DNA sequence: TGTGCCAGCAGCTTAGCCGGGGCGGGCTCTGGAAACACCATATATTTT.

This chain links TRBV7-2 with TRBJ2-1, with 11 positions matching TRBD1. Germline values: CDR1 SGHTA, CDR2 FQGNSA. The CDR3 consists of 15 residues. Losses at the gene ends were 6 bases for V and 6 bases for J; bases not matched to a gene: 7. The CDR3 loop is CASSHEGTGGNEQFF. As DNA, the CDR3 is TGTGCCAGCAGTCACGAGGGGACAGGGGGCAATGAGCAGTTCTTC.

This chain connects TRBV19 to TRBJ1-3; unclear D gene. Per the germline V gene, CDR1 is LNHDA and CDR2 is SQIVND (reference sequence). This CDR3 contains 15 residues. The V end lost 10 bases, the J end lost 0 bases, and 16 bases lay between the germline ends. The CDR3 coding sequence is TGTGCCACCAAGCAGGCAGTCGACTCTGGAAACACCATATATTTT. This sequence encodes CATKQAVDSGNTIYF.

The chain carries TRBV27 and TRBJ2-1; 8 nucleotides agree with TRBD2. The CDR3 sequence is 15 residues long. The V and J ends lost 9 bases and 0 bases, in that order; junction bases with no gene match: 7. Germline-derived CDR1 and CDR2 are MNHEY and SMNVEV (reference sequence). The CDR3 region is CARKTSESSYNEQFF. CDR3 nucleotide sequence: TGTGCCAGAAAGACTAGCGAAAGCTCCTACAATGAGCAGTTCTTC.

This chain links TRBV6-5 with TRBJ1-5, with D maybe TRBD1 (5 bases). The V end lost 6 bases, the J end lost 0 bases, and 12 bases lay between the germline ends. The CDR3 runs to 15 residues. Germline CDR1 reads MNHEY; CDR2 reads SVGAGI. Here the CDR3 DNA reads TGTGCCAGCAGACCCGACAGAGATAGCAATCAGCCCCAGCATTTT. It is translated as CASRPDRDSNQPQHF.

Worth noting for this clone: The identical CDR3 is also encoded by other nucleotide sequences in the sample. The chain carries TRBV29-1 and TRBJ1-3; TRBD1 agrees at 8 bases. The germline V gene has CDR1 SQVTM and CDR2 ANQGSEA. Losses at the gene ends were 4 bases for V and 3 bases for J; bases not matched to a gene: 2. This CDR3 has 13 residues. CDR3: CSVGQGSGNTIYF. The CDR3 region has the DNA TGCAGCGTTGGACAGGGGAGTGGAAACACCATATATTTT.

The chain employs TRBV7-2 and TRBJ2-7; the D gene could be TRBD1 or TRBD2 (5 bases each). V was trimmed by 8 bases and J by 1 base, leaving 15 bases between them. Germline loops: CDR1 SGHTA, CDR2 FQGNSA. This CDR3 has 14 residues. DNA for the CDR3: TGTGCCAGCCGTCCCGGGACGGATTCCTACGAGCAGTACTTC. Amino acids: CASRPGTDSYEQYF.

The V gene is TRBV5-1, the J gene TRBJ2-5, with D possibly called TRBD1 or TRBD2 (5 bases each). Trimming shortened V by 0 bases and J by 1 base, and 25 bases separated the two germline ends. Per the germline V gene, CDR1 is SGHRS and CDR2 is YFSETQ. This CDR3 region has 20 residues. The CDR3: CASSLAGEGWTLGLQETQYF. The DNA of the CDR3 is TGCGCCAGCAGCTTGGCCGGAGAGGGGTGGACGTTGGGGCTCCAAGAGACCCAGTACTTC.

The rearrangement links TRBV6-5 to TRBJ1-3; D gene uncertain. The V gene's germline CDR1 is MNHEY and CDR2 SVGAGI. V was shortened by 2 bases and J by 4 bases, with 6 bases between the two germline ends. The CDR3 consists of 13 residues. CDR3 sequence (DNA): TGTGCCAGCAGTTACGAGGCGGGAAACACCATATATTTT. As protein: CASSYEAGNTIYF.

This clone turned up a few times. The chain carries TRBV5-5 and TRBJ1-2; perhaps TRBD1 as D (6 bases). Germline V gene data show CDR1 as SGHKS and CDR2 as YYEKEE (reference sequence). The CDR3 is made up of 14 amino acids. V lost 0 bases, J lost 0 bases, and 6 bases lay in between. CDR3 region: CASSLDRANYGYTF. The CDR3 DNA follows: TGTGCCAGCAGCTTGGACAGGGCTAACTATGGCTACACCTTC.

The genes are TRBV10-1 and TRBJ2-4, with 7 bases fitting TRBD1. CDR1 WNHNN and CDR2 SYGVQD come from the germline V gene (reference sequence). With 4 bases clipped from V and 5 bases from J, the junction kept 2 bases outside the gene matches. CDR3 length: 13 amino acids. CDR3 bases: TGCGCCAGCAGTGCGGGACAGCAAAACATTCAGTACTTC. Its translation: CASSAGQQNIQYF.

V gene TRBV19 combines with J gene TRBJ2-1; tentatively, D is TRBD1 or TRBD2 (5 bases each). The CDR3 is 15 amino acids. Trimming stripped 3 bases from V and 7 bases from J, with 16 bases between. Per the germline V gene, CDR1 is LNHDA and CDR2 is SQIVND (reference sequence). The CDR3 DNA reads TGTGCCAGTAGTATCCGTGCAGGGACCTGGAATGAGCAGTTCTTC. It is translated as CASSIRAGTWNEQFF.

V gene TRBV18 combines with J gene TRBJ2-1; tentative D call: TRBD1 (6 bases). CDR3 length: 16 residues. Germline-derived CDR1 and CDR2 are KGHSH and LQKENI. Between the trimmed V and J ends, which lost 0 bases and 7 bases, there was a span of 16 bases. The CDR3 protein is CASSPPNRVLGNEQFF. The CDR3 DNA follows: TGTGCCAGCTCACCACCAAACAGGGTCTTGGGAAATGAGCAGTTCTTC. The full variable domain, in which reference TRBV18 and TRBJ2-1 provide the parts outside the CDR3, is NAGVMQNPRHLVRRRGQEARLRCSPMKGHSHVYWYRQLPEEGLKFMVYLQKENIIDESGMPKERFSAEFPKEGPSILRIQQVVRGDSAAYFCASSPPNRVLGNEQFFGPGTRLTVL.

This sequence joins TRBV7-2 and TRBJ1-2; TRBD1 matches at 8 bases. CDR3 length: 16 residues. J gave up 4 bases and V 1 base, and 8 bases lay outside the gene matches. Per germline, CDR1 SGHTA and CDR2 FQGNSA. Here the CDR3 reads CASSLETGVVSYGYTF. Written as DNA, the CDR3 is TGTGCCAGCAGCTTAGAGACAGGGGTCGTTAGCTATGGCTACACCTTC.

The rearrangement links TRBV29-1 to TRBJ1-2; no clear D gene. CDR1 SQVTM and CDR2 ANQGSEA come from the germline V gene. The CDR3 runs to 12 residues. Trimming removed 6 bases at V and 5 bases at J, with 13 bases between. Here the CDR3 DNA reads TGCAGCGTGATAAAGCCGGGGTATGGCTACACCTTC. Its protein is CSVIKPGYGYTF.

The genes are TRBV6-6 and TRBJ2-1; D might be TRBD1 (6 bases). The germline V gene encodes CDR1 MNHNY and CDR2 SVGAGI (reference sequence). This CDR3 is built from 15 residues. The ends were cut back, 5 bases at V and 2 bases at J, with 13 bases in the middle. The CDR3 protein is CASSTYRVPYNEQFF. In nucleotides, the CDR3 is TGTGCCAGCAGTACTTACAGGGTCCCCTACAATGAGCAGTTCTTC.

The V gene is TRBV7-9, the J gene TRBJ2-7; 10 bases are a match to TRBD1. Per the germline V gene, CDR1 is SEHNR and CDR2 is FQNEAQ (reference sequence). With 0 bases clipped from V and 7 bases from J, the junction kept 6 bases outside the gene matches. The CDR3 runs to 15 residues. This CDR3 reads CASSLAETGGIEQYF. In nucleotides, the CDR3 is TGTGCCAGCAGCTTAGCGGAGACAGGGGGCATTGAGCAGTACTTC.